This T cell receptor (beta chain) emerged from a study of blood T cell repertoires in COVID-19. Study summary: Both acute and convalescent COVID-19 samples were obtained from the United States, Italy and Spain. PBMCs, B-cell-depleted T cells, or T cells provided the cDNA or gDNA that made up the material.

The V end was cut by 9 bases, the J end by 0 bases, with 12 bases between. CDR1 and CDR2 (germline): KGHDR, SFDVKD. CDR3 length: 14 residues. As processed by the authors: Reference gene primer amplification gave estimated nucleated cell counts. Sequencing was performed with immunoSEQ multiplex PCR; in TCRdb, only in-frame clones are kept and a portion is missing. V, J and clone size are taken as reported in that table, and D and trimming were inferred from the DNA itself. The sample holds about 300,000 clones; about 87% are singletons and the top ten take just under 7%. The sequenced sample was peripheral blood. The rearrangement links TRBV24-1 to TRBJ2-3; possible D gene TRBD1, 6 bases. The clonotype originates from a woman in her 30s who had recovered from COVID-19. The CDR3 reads CATEGVLSTDTQYF. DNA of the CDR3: TGTGCCACCGAGGGGGTCTTAAGCACAGATACGCAGTATTTT.